One sample yielded the 13 T cell receptor beta chains listed below, sequenced in a study of shared clonotypes between healthy human individuals. The method was immunoSEQ multiplex PCR; TCRdb's version includes in-frame clones alone and lacks a portion of them. The top ten clones hold approximately 1.5% of a sample with approximately 940,000 clones, roughly 72% of them seen once. The sample taken for sequencing was memory CD4+ T cells sorted from blood. Described subset: CD45RA-negative fraction. These receptors were obtained from a man in his late teens or twenties in good health.

This clone was found a few times. The V call is TRBV2, the J call TRBJ1-6; no firm D call. Germline assignment: CDR1 SNHLY and CDR2 FYNNEI. This CDR3 region has 14 residues. Trimming removed 2 bases from V and 9 bases from J, with 11 bases in between. CDR3 coding DNA: TGTGCCAGCAGTGAAAGGCGGGGTGGTTCACCCCTCCACTTT. It encodes CASSERRGGSPLHF.

The chain carries TRBV7-2 and TRBJ2-2, with D perhaps being TRBD1 or TRBD2 (5 bases each). The germline V gene encodes CDR1 SGHTA and CDR2 FQGNSA. The CDR3 has 16 residues. The ends were cut back, 1 base at V and 1 base at J, with 10 bases in the middle. CDR3 coding DNA: TGTGCCAGCAGCTTAGTTTGGGGGAAGAACACCGGGGAGCTGTTTTTT. Encoded protein: CASSLVWGKNTGELFF. Looking up the rest from reference TRBV7-2 and TRBJ2-2 gives the full variable domain: GAGVSQSPSNKVTEKGKDVELRCDPISGHTALYWYRQSLGQGLEFLIYFQGNSAPDKSGLPSDRFSAERTGGSVSTLTIQRTQQEDSAVYLCASSLVWGKNTGELFFGEGSRLTVL.

Comment on this clone: This specimen includes other DNA sequences encoding the same CDR3. The chain couples TRBV10-3 to TRBJ1-1, with 8 bases that match TRBD1. This CDR3 has 13 amino acids. V gave up 6 bases and J gave up 2 bases; unmatched junction bases: 2. Germline values: CDR1 ENHRY, CDR2 SYGVKD. The CDR3 DNA is TGTGCCATCAGCGACAGGGGTAACACTGAAGCTTTCTTT. Its protein product is CAISDRGNTEAFF.

DNA of the CDR3: TGTGCCAGCAGCTTGGGACACGGTAACTATGGCTACACCTTC. This encodes CASSLGHGNYGYTF. The V and J genes are TRBV5-4 and TRBJ1-2; D unresolved. Germline lookup yields CDR1 SGHNT and CDR2 YYREEE (reference sequence). There are 14 residues in the CDR3. With 0 bases removed from V and 1 base from J, the gap between germline ends came to 7 bases.

The chain couples TRBV7-2 to TRBJ2-7; D gene ambiguous. Germline V gene data show CDR1 as SGHTA and CDR2 as FQGNSA. This CDR3 comprises 13 residues. Trimming removed 2 bases at V and 7 bases at J, with 12 bases between. The chain's CDR3 is CASSLNQRQEQYF. The CDR3 DNA reads TGTGCCAGCAGCTTAAATCAGAGGCAAGAGCAGTACTTC. Combining the CDR3 with reference TRBV7-2 and TRBJ2-7 gives the whole variable domain GAGVSQSPSNKVTEKGKDVELRCDPISGHTALYWYRQSLGQGLEFLIYFQGNSAPDKSGLPSDRFSAERTGGSVSTLTIQRTQQEDSAVYLCASSLNQRQEQYFGPGTRLTVT.

This clone was seen a single time. V is TRBV6-1 and J is TRBJ2-3; perhaps TRBD2 as D (7 bases). The CDR3 loop spans 15 amino acids. V was cut by 4 bases and J by 4 bases, with 15 bases left in between. The germline gives CDR1 MNHNS, CDR2 SASEGT. The CDR3 here is CASSARGGGADTQYF. DNA of the CDR3: TGTGCCAGCAGTGCAAGGGGAGGGGGAGCAGATACGCAGTATTTT.

The V and J genes are TRBV2 and TRBJ2-2; 7 bases agree with TRBD2. This CDR3 contains 12 residues. Germline V gives CDR1 SNHLY, CDR2 FYNNEI. V lost 8 bases, J lost 3 bases, and 0 bases stayed unmatched. CDR3 bases: TGTGCCAGCGGACTAGACACCGGGGAGCTGTTTTTT. Amino acids: CASGLDTGELFF. Drawing the rest from reference TRBV2 and TRBJ2-2, the complete variable domain is EPEVTQTPSHQVTQMGQEVILRCVPISNHLYFYWYRQILGQKVEFLVSFYNNEISEKSEIFDDQFSVERPDGSNFTLKIRSTKLEDSAMYFCASGLDTGELFFGEGSRLTVL.

The V call is TRBV9, the J call TRBJ2-3, with 9 bases identical to TRBD1. The CDR3 is 16 residues long. V dropped 3 bases and J dropped 7; count of bases not matched to a gene: 12. The V gene's germline CDR1 is SGDLS and CDR2 YYNGEE. The CDR3 loop is CASSAGTGTGSNTQYF. The CDR3, as DNA: TGTGCCAGCAGCGCTGGAACCGGGACAGGGTCCAATACGCAGTATTTT. Full variable domain (remainder filled in from reference TRBV9 and TRBJ2-3): DSGVTQTPKHLITATGQRVTLRCSPRSGDLSVYWYQQSLDQGLQFLIQYYNGEERAKGNILERFSAQQFPDLHSELNLSSLELGDSALYFCASSAGTGTGSNTQYFGPGTRLTVL.

The rearrangement joins TRBV21-1 to TRBJ1-1. TRBV21-1 is noted as a pseudogene. The CDR3 length is 13 residues. The CDR3 region is CASSKSEAPEAFF. Written as DNA, the CDR3 is TGTGCCAGCAGCAAGTCAGAGGCCCCTGAAGCTTTCTTT.

J is TRBJ1-6 and V is TRBV5-8; D uncertain. This CDR3 is 15 amino acids long. From germline, CDR1 is SGHTS and CDR2 YDEGEE. V was cut by 4 bases and J by 0 bases, with 8 bases left in between. CDR3 coding DNA: TGTGCCAGCAGCCCCGGCTTCTCCTATAATTCACCCCTCCACTTT. This gives the protein CASSPGFSYNSPLHF.

The J gene is TRBJ2-1, the V gene TRBV14; 9 nucleotides match TRBD2. Trimming removed 3 bases from V and 10 bases from J; junction bases left unmatched: 4. Germline V gene sequence: CDR1 SGHDN, CDR2 FVKESK. There are 13 residues in the CDR3. CDR3 residues: CASSQTGLAEQFF. The CDR3 bases are TGTGCCAGCAGCCAGACCGGACTAGCGGAGCAGTTCTTC.

This chain connects TRBV7-2 to TRBJ1-6; 7 bases are shared with TRBD1. Germline V CDR1 and CDR2: SGHTA, FQGNSA. Trimming removed 4 bases from V and 7 bases from J; junction bases left unmatched: 10. This CDR3 region has 16 residues. DNA for the CDR3: TGTGCCAGCAGCTACTATCTGACAGGGAAAAATTCACCCCTCCACTTT. As protein: CASSYYLTGKNSPLHF.

The chain recombines TRBV10-3 with TRBJ2-7; a weak D match, TRBD1 (5 bases). Germline assignment: CDR1 ENHRY and CDR2 SYGVKD. V was clipped by 6 bases and J by 3 bases, with 12 bases between them. The CDR3 has 13 residues. This CDR3 is CAISRTSDYEQYF. Here the CDR3 DNA reads TGTGCCATCAGCAGGACAAGCGACTACGAGCAGTACTTC.